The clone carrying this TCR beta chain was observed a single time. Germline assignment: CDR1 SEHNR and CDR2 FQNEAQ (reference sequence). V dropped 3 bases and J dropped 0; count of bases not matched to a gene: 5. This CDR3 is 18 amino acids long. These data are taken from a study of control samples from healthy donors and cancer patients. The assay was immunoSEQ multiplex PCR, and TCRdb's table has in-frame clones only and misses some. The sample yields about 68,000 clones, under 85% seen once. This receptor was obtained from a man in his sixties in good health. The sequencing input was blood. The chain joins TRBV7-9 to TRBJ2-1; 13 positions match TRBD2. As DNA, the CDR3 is TGTGCCAGCAGCTTTGGACTAGCGGGAGACTACTCCTACAATGAGCAGTTCTTC. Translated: CASSFGLAGDYSYNEQFF. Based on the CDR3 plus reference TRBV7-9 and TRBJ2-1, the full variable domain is DTGVSQNPRHKITKRGQNVTFRCDPISEHNRLYWYRQTLGQGPEFLTYFQNEAQLEKSRLLSDRFSAERPKGSFSTLEIQRTEQGDSAMYLCASSFGLAGDYSYNEQFFGPGTRLTVL.